The entry below describes one T cell receptor (beta chain). Its antigen remains unknown. The CDR3 consists of 15 residues. Trimming shortened V by 5 bases and J by 3 bases, and 15 bases separated the two germline ends. From germline, CDR1 is SGHVS and CDR2 FNYEAQ. These data belong to a study of T cell responses to AZD1222 COVID-19 vaccine. Study at large: Doses given second, at about 4 or about 12 weeks, were pooled.

TCRdb's copy holds only in-frame clones and misses some; the assay was immunoSEQ multiplex PCR. The data contain roughly 130,000 clones, roughly 91% of them singletons. Overall study results and limits: Repertoire sampling occurred only after the peak T cell response. Mapped onto spike, vaccine-associated CD4 TCRs spanned it and were dominant at 160-218 and 743-854. Among AZD1222 vaccinees, only 5 to 7 were seropositive at baseline.

The receptor's source is an adult in good health. Sequenced material: peripheral blood, taken on day 0 of AZD1222 vaccination. The gene calls are TRBV7-6 and TRBJ2-3; D is uncertain. CDR3 residues: CASSALVGPTDTQYF. The CDR3 DNA reads as TGTGCCAGCAGCGCCCTGGTCGGACCGACAGATACGCAGTATTTT.